The 18 T cell receptor beta chains presented below share a single source sample, sequenced in a study of a mutant IDH1 vaccine in newly diagnosed glioma. Time point indicated: week 23, last vaccination. Every vaccination contained 300 ug of the mutant IDH1 20-mer peptide and was paired with topical imiquimod. The antigens for these receptors are not known. The method was immunoSEQ multiplex PCR; TCRdb's version includes in-frame clones alone and lacks a portion of them. Here the sample spans tens of thousands of clones, roughly 76% being singletons. The sample here was PBMCs, taken from a glioma patient whose treatment included an IDH1 peptide vaccine. The receptors were sampled from a man in his forties with glioma.

The genes are TRBV7-8 and TRBJ1-6; the D is unclear. The CDR3 runs 17 residues. Germline CDR1 is SGHVS and CDR2 is FQNEAQ. V was cut by 5 bases and J by 0 bases, with 14 bases left in between. The CDR3 loop is CASSTTPANSYNSPLHF. The CDR3 DNA follows: TGTGCCAGCAGCACGACACCGGCTAACTCCTATAATTCACCCCTCCACTTT. Complete variable domain (other parts from reference TRBV7-8 and TRBJ1-6): GAGVSQSPRYKVAKRGQDVALRCDPISGHVSLFWYQQALGQGPEFLTYFQNEAQLDKSGLPSDRFFAERPEGSVSTLKIQRTQQEDSAVYLCASSTTPANSYNSPLHFGNGTRLTVT.

This clone appeared a single time. The chain combines TRBV28 with TRBJ2-3; D is uncertain. The CDR3 covers 13 residues. Germline CDR1 and CDR2: MDHEN and SYDVKM. Trimming stripped 4 bases from V and 2 bases from J, with 7 bases between. The CDR3 loop is CASSSRITDTQYF. The CDR3 DNA is TGTGCCAGCAGTTCTCGGATCACAGATACGCAGTATTTT.

This clone is a singleton in its sample. The V call is TRBV20-1, the J call TRBJ2-1; D perhaps matches TRBD2 (5 bases). Germline CDR1 reads DFQATT; CDR2 reads SNEGSKA (reference sequence). The V gene lost 1 base and the J gene lost 15 bases, with 10 bases spanning the gap. The CDR3 is 10 residues long. CDR3 protein: CSARGGSRFF. In DNA, the CDR3 is TGCAGTGCTAGAGGAGGGTCCAGGTTCTTC.

The chain carries TRBV4-1 and TRBJ2-7, with TRBD2 matching over 12 bases. V trimming: 0 bases; J trimming: 7 bases; junction bases outside the gene matches: 7. Per germline, CDR1 MGHRA and CDR2 YSYEKL. CDR3 length: 16 amino acids. The chain's CDR3 is CASSQDTSGGSWEQYF. The DNA of the CDR3 is TGCGCCAGCAGCCAAGATACTAGCGGGGGGTCTTGGGAGCAGTACTTC.

On this clone itself: The germline gene is not matched at one end of the junction; a read error may be the cause. The genes are TRBV4-2 and TRBJ1-1, with unresolved D. The CDR3 is made up of 14 amino acids. Germline CDR1 LGHNA, CDR2 YNFKEQ. DNA for the CDR3: TGTGCCAGCAGCCAAGATGATAGCGCCAGGTCCCTTTTTTTT. Amino acid sequence: CASSQDDSARSLFF.

This chain uses TRBV28 with TRBJ2-7; maybe TRBD2 (5 bases). With 8 bases removed from V and 0 bases from J, the gap between germline ends came to 8 bases. The CDR3 runs 12 residues. CDR1 is MDHEN and CDR2 is SYDVKM in the germline V gene. In nucleotides, the CDR3 is TGTGCCAGCGTAGCGTCCTCCTACGAGCAGTACTTC. It codes for CASVASSYEQYF. The variable domain in full, completed from reference TRBV28 and TRBJ2-7, reads DVKVTQSSRYLVKRTGEKVFLECVQDMDHENMFWYRQDPGLGLRLIYFSYDVKMKEKGDIPEGYSVSREKKERFSLILESASTNQTSMYLCASVASSYEQYFGPGTRLTVT.

This chain connects TRBV10-3 to TRBJ2-6; D remains unclear. The germline gives CDR1 ENHRY, CDR2 SYGVKD. The CDR3 runs 16 residues. Deletions cut 4 bases from V and 4 bases from J, with 14 bases between. Here the CDR3 DNA reads TGTGCCATCAGTGTGGGCCCTATGGCGGGGGCCAACGTCCTGACTTTC. Translating it yields CAISVGPMAGANVLTF.

The gene calls are TRBV4-2 and TRBJ2-1; unclear D gene. CDR3 length: 16 residues. V was trimmed by 2 bases and J by 0 bases, leaving 11 bases between them. Per the germline V gene, CDR1 is LGHNA and CDR2 is YNFKEQ. CDR3 sequence: CASSQSTVISYNEQFF. In DNA, the CDR3 is TGTGCCAGCAGCCAATCTACAGTGATCTCCTACAATGAGCAGTTCTTC.

The V call is TRBV7-2, the J call TRBJ1-3; D remains ambiguous. This CDR3 is built from 15 residues. V was trimmed by 4 bases and J by 5 bases, leaving 15 bases between them. The germline CDR1 and CDR2 sequences are SGHTA and FQGNSA. The CDR3 reads CASSSPGYGRNTIYF. DNA of the CDR3: TGTGCCAGCAGCTCCCCAGGATATGGAAGAAACACCATATATTTT. The full variable domain, in which reference TRBV7-2 and TRBJ1-3 provide the parts outside the CDR3, is GAGVSQSPSNKVTEKGKDVELRCDPISGHTALYWYRQSLGQGLEFLIYFQGNSAPDKSGLPSDRFSAERTGGSVSTLTIQRTQQEDSAVYLCASSSPGYGRNTIYFGEGSWLTVV.

This clone has just one count. The chain couples TRBV19 to TRBJ2-2; D gene uncertain. The ends were cut back, 1 base at V and 4 bases at J, with 10 bases in the middle. From germline, CDR1 is LNHDA and CDR2 SQIVND (reference sequence). This CDR3 has 15 residues. CDR3 region: CASSIAGRGTGELFF. Written as DNA, the CDR3 is TGTGCCAGTAGTATAGCTGGGCGCGGCACCGGGGAGCTGTTTTTT.

This chain connects TRBV21-1 to TRBJ2-1; the tabulated D call, TRBD1, remains unverified against the DNA. TRBV21-1 is a pseudogene. The CDR3 has 14 amino acids. CDR3 sequence: CAGSGQGRNNEQFF. Written as DNA, the CDR3 is TGTGCCGGGTCGGGACAGGGCAGGAACAATGAGCAGTTCTTC.

The chain carries TRBV9 and TRBJ2-5, with 12 positions matching TRBD1. The V and J ends lost 4 bases and 11 bases, in that order; junction bases with no gene match: 9. There are 14 residues in the CDR3. The V gene's germline CDR1 is SGDLS and CDR2 YYNGEE. DNA of the CDR3: TGTGCCAGCAGCCCCTCGGGACAGGGGGCCGGGCAGTACTTC. This gives the protein CASSPSGQGAGQYF.

The CDR3 region has the DNA TGTGCCAGCAGCTTAGGCCACACCGGGGAGCTGTTTTTT. Translating it yields CASSLGHTGELFF. The V gene is TRBV11-3, the J gene TRBJ2-2; no clear D. This CDR3 spans 13 amino acids. Germline V lookup: CDR1 SGHNT, CDR2 YENEEA. Deletions cut 1 base from V and 3 bases from J, with 3 bases between.

The CDR3 loop is CASSGGTGNQPQHF. CDR3 nucleotide sequence: TGCGCCAGCAGCGGGGGGACAGGGAATCAGCCCCAGCATTTT. The chain combines TRBV5-1 with TRBJ1-5; 9 positions match TRBD1. Germline V gives CDR1 SGHRS, CDR2 YFSETQ. V was pared by 4 bases and J by 4 bases, with 3 bases of the junction left unmatched. This CDR3 contains 14 residues.

The chain joins TRBV7-2 to TRBJ1-2; 7 bases are shared with TRBD1. The V gene's germline CDR1 is SGHTA and CDR2 FQGNSA. Trimming cost V 5 bases and J 0 bases; bases outside gene matches: 6. This CDR3 has 15 residues. CDR3 coding DNA: TGTGCCAGCAGCCCACAGGGGATCCCTAACTATGGCTACACCTTC. Its protein product is CASSPQGIPNYGYTF.

The chain uses TRBV28 and TRBJ2-1, with D unclear. Trimming took off 10 bases at V and 0 bases at J, with 19 bases between the two ends. This CDR3 comprises 16 residues. Germline V CDR1 and CDR2: MDHEN, SYDVKM. The CDR3 DNA reads TGTGCCACAGTTTCCCCCCCGGATAGCTCCTACAATGAGCAGTTCTTC. Protein sequence: CATVSPPDSSYNEQFF.

This chain connects TRBV7-2 to TRBJ2-1, with D perhaps matching TRBD2 (6 bases). The CDR3 has 14 amino acids. Germline V lookup: CDR1 SGHTA, CDR2 FQGNSA. V was clipped by 2 bases and J by 6 bases, with 11 bases between them. CDR3 DNA sequence: TGTGCCAGCAGCTTAAAGGCTAGCGCCAATGAGCAGTTCTTC. Protein sequence: CASSLKASANEQFF.

The J gene is TRBJ2-3, the V gene TRBV7-3; 11 nucleotides match TRBD2. Germline loops: CDR1 SGHTA, CDR2 FQGTGA. The CDR3 spans 15 residues. Losses at the gene ends were 0 bases for V and 5 bases for J; bases not matched to a gene: 1. The CDR3 region has the DNA TGTGCCAGCAGCTTAACTAGCGGGAGGGGAGATACGCAGTATTTT. The encoded protein is CASSLTSGRGDTQYF.